Below, 6 T cell receptor beta chains from the same sample are listed, as sequenced in a study of metastatic and nonmetastatic thyroid tumors. TCRdb re-called clones from the PCR reads using MiXCR. The sample records 35,000 to 50,000 clones, roughly 13% being singletons. Every patient underwent thyroid surgery untreated. The sample comprised blood. Receptor source: a female donor with papillary thyroid cancer or a benign thyroid nodule (not recorded which). Some clones in this sample may be carry-over from other donors' samples.

This clone was detected many times. The chain has TRBV28 and TRBJ1-1; D is unresolved. This CDR3 comprises 14 residues. Trimming left V 6 bases short and J 2 bases short, with 13 bases between. The V gene's germline CDR1 is MDHEN and CDR2 SYDVKM. The CDR3 sequence is CASSLVTVNTEAFF. The CDR3, as DNA: TGTGCCAGCAGCCTCGTGACGGTCAACACTGAAGCTTTCTTT.

J is TRBJ2-7 and V is TRBV28; D is perhaps TRBD1 or TRBD2 (5 bases each). The CDR3 is 11 residues long. In germline, CDR1 is MDHEN, CDR2 SYDVKM. V was trimmed by 9 bases and J by 3 bases, leaving 9 bases between them. The CDR3 DNA is TGTGCCAGTCATGGGGGCTACGAGCAGTACTTC. This encodes CASHGGYEQYF.

This clone was seen ten or more times. The chain couples TRBV28 to TRBJ1-1; D remains unclear. This CDR3 is 14 amino acids long. In germline, CDR1 is MDHEN, CDR2 SYDVKM. Trimming shortened V by 2 bases and J by 5 bases, and 12 bases separated the two germline ends. The CDR3 is CASSLKGGLTEAFF. CDR3 in DNA: TGTGCCAGCAGTTTAAAGGGTGGTTTGACTGAAGCTTTCTTT.

This clone came up a few times. The chain employs TRBV28 and TRBJ1-2; the D gene is possibly TRBD1 (6 bases). From germline, CDR1 is MDHEN and CDR2 SYDVKM. V was trimmed by 7 bases and J by 11 bases, leaving 14 bases between them. This CDR3 is built from 11 residues. The CDR3 DNA sequence: TGTGCCAGCAAAACAGGGCGGGGGTACACCTTC. Its translation is CASKTGRGYTF.

By proportion, this clone is medium-sized. In DNA, the CDR3 is TGTGCCAGCAGACCCCTCGAAAGGCGCTACGAGCAGTACTTC. Its protein is CASRPLERRYEQYF. The chain combines TRBV27 with TRBJ2-7; D is unresolved. Germline V gene lookup returns CDR1 MNHEY and CDR2 SMNVEV (reference sequence). The CDR3 consists of 14 residues. V was shortened by 6 bases and J by 3 bases, with 15 bases between the two germline ends.

This clone was observed many times. This chain uses TRBV25-1 with TRBJ2-5, with no clear D. This CDR3 has 13 amino acids. V lost 5 bases and J 4 bases, leaving 11 bases between the germline ends. Germline lookup yields CDR1 MGHDK and CDR2 SYGVNS. The CDR3 DNA follows: TGTGCCAGCAGTAGACCGGGCCGAGAGACCCAGTACTTC. Residues: CASSRPGRETQYF.